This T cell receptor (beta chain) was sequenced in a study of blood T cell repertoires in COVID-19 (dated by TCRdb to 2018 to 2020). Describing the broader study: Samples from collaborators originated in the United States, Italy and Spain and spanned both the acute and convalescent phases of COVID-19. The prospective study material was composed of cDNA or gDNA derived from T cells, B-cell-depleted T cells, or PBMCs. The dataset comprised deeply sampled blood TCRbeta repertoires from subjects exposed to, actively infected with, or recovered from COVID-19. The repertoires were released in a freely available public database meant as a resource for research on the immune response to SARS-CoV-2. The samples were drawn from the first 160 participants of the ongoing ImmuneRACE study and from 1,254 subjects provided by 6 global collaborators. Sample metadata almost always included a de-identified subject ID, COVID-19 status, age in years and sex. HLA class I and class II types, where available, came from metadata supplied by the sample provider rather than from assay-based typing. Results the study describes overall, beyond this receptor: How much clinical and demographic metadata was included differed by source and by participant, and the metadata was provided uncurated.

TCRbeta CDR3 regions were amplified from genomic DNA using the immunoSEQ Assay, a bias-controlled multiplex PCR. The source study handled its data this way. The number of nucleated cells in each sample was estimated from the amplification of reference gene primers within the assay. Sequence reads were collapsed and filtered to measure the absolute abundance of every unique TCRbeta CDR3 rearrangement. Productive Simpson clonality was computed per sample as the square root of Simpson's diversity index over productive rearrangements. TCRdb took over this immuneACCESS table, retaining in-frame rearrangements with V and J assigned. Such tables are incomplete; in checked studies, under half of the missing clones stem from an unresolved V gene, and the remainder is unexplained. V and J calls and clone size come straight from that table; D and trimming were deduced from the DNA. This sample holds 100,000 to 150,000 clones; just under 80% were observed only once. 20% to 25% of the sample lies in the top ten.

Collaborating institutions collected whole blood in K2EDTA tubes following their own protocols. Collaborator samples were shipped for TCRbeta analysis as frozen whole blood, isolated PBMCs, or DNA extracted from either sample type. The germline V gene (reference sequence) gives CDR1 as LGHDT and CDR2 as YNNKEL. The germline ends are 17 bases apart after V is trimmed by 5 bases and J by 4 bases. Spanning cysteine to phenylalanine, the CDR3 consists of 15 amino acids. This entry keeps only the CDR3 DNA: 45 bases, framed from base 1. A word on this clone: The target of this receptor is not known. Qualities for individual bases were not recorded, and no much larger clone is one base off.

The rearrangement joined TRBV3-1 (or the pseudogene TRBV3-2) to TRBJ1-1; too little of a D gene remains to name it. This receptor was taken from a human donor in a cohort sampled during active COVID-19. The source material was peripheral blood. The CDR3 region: CASSLRTAAGTEAFF. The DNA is TGTGCCAGCAGCTTACGAACAGCGGCGGGCACTGAAGCTTTCTTT.